This entry lists 24 T cell receptor beta chains sequenced from one sample in a study of T cells in Graves' hyperthyroidism and ophthalmopathy. Template material for amplifying TCR beta CDR3 regions consisted of RNA transcripts. When the TCR CDR3 underwent first-round RT-PCR, the HTBI primer set was used. TCRdb itself ran the multiplex PCR reads through MiXCR, one entry per CDR3 protein. This sample has 600,000 to 750,000 distinct CDR3 sequences; 15% to 20% occur once, and the top ten carry roughly a sixth. The source material was blood. The receptors were sampled from a man aged 45 to 65 with Graves' hyperthyroidism.

This clonotype was counted a few times. A much larger clone is a single base away; this may be a read error. This rearrangement joins TRBV28 to TRBJ2-2; the match to TRBD1 covers 10 bases. In germline, CDR1 is MDHEN, CDR2 SYDVKM. This CDR3 comprises 15 residues. The CDR3 protein is CASSFGTGVTGELSF. The CDR3 coding sequence is TGTGCCAGCAGTTTCGGGACAGGGGTGACCGGGGAGCTGTCTTTT. Based on the CDR3 plus reference TRBV28 and TRBJ2-2, the full variable domain is DVKVTQSSRYLVKRTGEKVFLECVQDMDHENMFWYRQDPGLGLRLIYFSYDVKMKEKGDIPEGYSVSREKKERFSLILESASTNQTSMYLCASSFGTGVTGELSFGEGSRLTVL.

A few counts support this clonotype. This CDR3 reads CASGSPLGQGAYTF. The CDR3 DNA follows: TGTGCTAGTGGTTCTCCCCTCGGACAGGGTGCCTACACCTTC. The chain joins TRBV12-5 to TRBJ1-2, with 8 bases that match TRBD1. The V gene end was trimmed by 4 bases and the J gene end by 10 bases; junction bases not matched to a gene: 11. Germline CDR1 LGHNT, CDR2 FRNRAP. The CDR3 runs 14 residues.

The V gene is TRBV29-1, the J gene TRBJ2-1; 8 positions agree with TRBD1. The CDR3 runs to 14 residues. With 4 bases clipped from V and 5 bases from J, the junction kept 7 bases outside the gene matches. The germline gives CDR1 SQVTM, CDR2 ANQGSEA. As DNA, the CDR3 is TGCAGCGTTGGGACAGGGTCTACCCACAATGAGCAGTTCTTC. Protein sequence: CSVGTGSTHNEQFF.

This clonotype came up many times. This chain links TRBV19 with TRBJ2-7, with TRBD1 identical over 8 bases. Trimming cost V 7 bases and J 1 base; bases outside gene matches: 3. Germline lookup yields CDR1 LNHDA and CDR2 SQIVND (reference sequence). The CDR3 totals 13 residues. The CDR3 here is CASNRGRSYEQYF. The CDR3 bases are TGTGCCAGTAACAGGGGGAGGTCCTACGAGCAGTACTTC.

This clonotype has ten or more counts. The V call is TRBV27, the J call TRBJ1-1; D unresolved. V lost 1 base and J 4 bases, leaving 13 bases between the germline ends. CDR1 and CDR2 from the germline V gene are MNHEY and SMNVEV (reference sequence). The CDR3 has 15 amino acids. The CDR3 bases are TGTGCCAGCAGTTTATTAGGCAGTCAAACCACTGAAGCTTTCTTT. Its protein product is CASSLLGSQTTEAFF.

In its sample, this clonotype was seen a few times. The chain combines TRBV13 with TRBJ1-1, with TRBD1 matching 11 bases. The CDR3 has 18 amino acids. CDR1 is PRHDT, CDR2 FYEKMQ, per germline (reference sequence). V shed 4 bases and J 1 base; nucleotides not matched to a gene: 11. DNA of the CDR3: TGTGCCAGCAGCTCATCCGGGACAGGGGGGGAACCGAACACTGAAGCTTTCTTT. The encoded protein is CASSSSGTGGEPNTEAFF.

This clonotype was seen a few times. V and J are TRBV28 and TRBJ2-3; 10 positions agree with TRBD1. The germline V gene has CDR1 MDHEN and CDR2 SYDVKM. V shed 6 bases and J 2 bases; nucleotides not matched to a gene: 5. The CDR3 sequence is 15 residues long. The CDR3 sequence is CASRETGGVTDTQYF. The CDR3 coding sequence is TGTGCCAGCAGGGAGACAGGGGGCGTCACAGATACGCAGTATTTT.

This clonotype was observed at least ten times. CDR3 sequence: CAWNRAGLTDTQYF. CDR3 sequence (DNA): TGTGCCTGGAACCGAGCGGGACTCACAGATACGCAGTATTTT. The V and J genes are TRBV30 and TRBJ2-3, with 7 nucleotides matching TRBD2. This CDR3 has 14 amino acids. Trimming cost V 4 bases and J 2 bases; bases outside gene matches: 6. Per the germline V gene, CDR1 is GTSNPN and CDR2 is SVGIG (reference sequence).

This clonotype was seen repeatedly, ten times or more. V gene TRBV24-1 combines with J gene TRBJ1-2; D possibly corresponds to TRBD1 (6 bases). Germline V gene data show CDR1 as KGHDR and CDR2 as SFDVKD. The CDR3 totals 14 residues. V lost 9 bases and J 2 bases, leaving 15 bases between the germline ends. CDR3 sequence reads: CATGGQGPNYGYTF. The CDR3 DNA reads TGTGCCACCGGCGGGCAGGGGCCCAACTATGGCTACACCTTC.

This clonotype showed up many times. V and J are TRBV12-3 or TRBV12-4 and TRBJ2-5; 7 bases agree with TRBD2. With V trimmed by 5 bases and J by 5 bases, 8 bases remained unmatched. There are 14 residues in the CDR3. CDR3 nucleotides: TGTGCCAGCAGTAGCAGCGGGATTAGTGAGACCCAGTACTTC. This codes for CASSSSGISETQYF.

In its sample, this clonotype was seen many times. V is TRBV11-2 and J is TRBJ1-2; 8 positions match TRBD1. CDR1 SGHAT and CDR2 FQNNGV come from the germline V gene. This CDR3 has 15 amino acids. Unmatched junction bases numbered 7, after V lost 0 bases and J lost 7 bases. In nucleotides, the CDR3 is TGTGCCAGCAGCTTAGACCTGACAGGGGAAGTTGGCTACACCTTC. Translation: CASSLDLTGEVGYTF.

This clonotype has at least ten counts. V usage is TRBV12-5 and J usage is TRBJ2-1; 9 positions agree with TRBD2. This CDR3 contains 15 residues. Germline V lookup: CDR1 LGHNT, CDR2 FRNRAP. Trimming at V came to 3 bases and at J to 10 bases, leaving 10 bases not matched to a gene. CDR3 sequence (DNA): TGTGCTAGTGGTTTTGGGACTAGCACGGTGGAAGAGCAGTTCTTC. Residues: CASGFGTSTVEEQFF.

The CDR3 DNA reads as TGTGCCTGGACTGGTAGCGGGAGTTCCTATGAGCAGTTCTTC. Its protein product is CAWTGSGSSYEQFF. The rearrangement uses TRBV30 and TRBJ2-1; TRBD2 agrees at 9 bases. V shed 4 bases and J 8 bases; nucleotides not matched to a gene: 9. The CDR3 consists of 14 residues. CDR1 GTSNPN and CDR2 SVGIG come from the germline V gene (reference sequence).

In its sample, this clonotype was seen a few times. J is TRBJ2-2 and V is TRBV9, with 7 bases fitting TRBD1. CDR3 length: 16 amino acids. The germline CDR1 and CDR2 sequences are SGDLS and YYNGEE. With 2 bases clipped from V and 9 bases from J, the junction kept 13 bases outside the gene matches. CDR3 nucleotide sequence: TGTGCCAGCAGCGTCGGGCAGGGGGTTGGGTCCCGGGAGCTGTTTTTT. It codes for CASSVGQGVGSRELFF. The full variable domain, completed using reference TRBV9 and TRBJ2-2, is DSGVTQTPKHLITATGQRVTLRCSPRSGDLSVYWYQQSLDQGLQFLIQYYNGEERAKGNILERFSAQQFPDLHSELNLSSLELGDSALYFCASSVGQGVGSRELFFGEGSRLTVL.

This clonotype was picked up one time. This chain joins TRBV6-2 or TRBV6-3 and TRBJ2-7; 8 nucleotides agree with TRBD1. Germline-derived CDR1 and CDR2 are MNHEY and SVGEGT. This CDR3 has 14 amino acids. The V and J ends lost 5 bases and 5 bases, in that order; junction bases with no gene match: 8. The CDR3 nucleotides read TGTGCCAGCAGTGACACGACAGGGGCTAACGAGCAGTACTTC. Protein sequence: CASSDTTGANEQYF.

This clonotype was counted only a few times. J is TRBJ2-7 and V is TRBV28; D tentatively fits TRBD1 or TRBD2 (5 bases each). The V and J ends lost 5 bases and 1 base respectively, with 18 bases between them. Germline V gene sequence: CDR1 MDHEN, CDR2 SYDVKM. The CDR3 covers 16 residues. The CDR3 sequence: CASSLYGGGGSYEQYF. The CDR3 nucleotides read TGTGCCAGCAGTCTATATGGGGGTGGGGGTTCCTACGAGCAGTACTTC.

This clonotype was counted ten times or more. This chain connects TRBV2 to TRBJ2-2; 14 bases are a match to TRBD2. V trimming: 4 bases; J trimming: 5 bases; junction bases outside the gene matches: 6. The CDR3 sequence is 17 residues long. CDR1 and CDR2 from the germline V gene are SNHLY and FYNNEI. This chain's CDR3 is CASSVGLAGVYTGELFF. The CDR3 coding sequence is TGTGCCAGCAGTGTGGGACTAGCGGGAGTATATACCGGGGAGCTGTTTTTT.

This clonotype showed up many times. The chain carries TRBV7-8 and TRBJ1-5, with TRBD1 matching 7 bases. This CDR3 has 15 amino acids. The germline CDR1 and CDR2 sequences are SGHVS and FQNEAQ. The V gene end was trimmed by 2 bases and the J gene end by 4 bases; junction bases not matched to a gene: 5. The CDR3 coding sequence is TGTGCCAGCAGCTTAAGACAGGGCCCAAATCAGCCCCAGCATTTT. It yields the protein CASSLRQGPNQPQHF. Variable domain in full (rest from reference TRBV7-8 and TRBJ1-5): GAGVSQSPRYKVAKRGQDVALRCDPISGHVSLFWYQQALGQGPEFLTYFQNEAQLDKSGLPSDRFFAERPEGSVSTLKIQRTQQEDSAVYLCASSLRQGPNQPQHFGDGTRLSIL.

This clonotype was seen many times. The CDR3 region is CASGPVRTGELFF. CDR3 coding DNA: TGTGCCAGCGGCCCGGTTCGCACCGGGGAGCTGTTTTTT. This chain joins TRBV11-2 and TRBJ2-2; D remains unclear. Germline V gene sequence: CDR1 SGHAT, CDR2 FQNNGV. With 8 bases removed from V and 4 bases from J, the gap between germline ends came to 11 bases. The CDR3 sequence is 13 residues long.

This clonotype appeared many times. DNA for the CDR3: TGTGCCAGCAGCTCACAGGGAGAGGCTTTCTTT. Protein product: CASSSQGEAFF. The chain joins TRBV7-9 to TRBJ1-1; possibly TRBD1 for D (6 bases). Germline CDR1 is SEHNR and CDR2 is FQNEAQ (reference sequence). V lost 4 bases and J 11 bases, leaving 11 bases between the germline ends. This CDR3 is 11 amino acids long.

The sample holds a few counts of this clonotype. V gene TRBV29-1 combines with J gene TRBJ2-1; D is ambiguous. The germline V and J ends were trimmed by 1 base and 9 bases, with 16 bases remaining between them. CDR3 length: 14 residues. CDR1 is SQVTM and CDR2 is ANQGSEA in the germline V gene. The CDR3 bases are TGCAGCGTTGAAGGACTGTCCCTGGGCACTGAGCAGTTCTTC. It encodes CSVEGLSLGTEQFF.

The chain employs TRBV6-1 and TRBJ1-5, with D possibly being TRBD1 (5 bases). The germline gives CDR1 MNHNS, CDR2 SASEGT. The CDR3 contains 15 residues. V dropped 2 bases and J dropped 0 bases, with 8 bases sitting between them. The CDR3 loop reads CASSEQGRSNQPQHF. The CDR3 DNA reads TGTGCCAGCAGTGAACAGGGTCGTAGCAATCAGCCCCAGCATTTT.

This rearrangement joins TRBV15 to TRBJ2-5; TRBD2 matches at 8 bases. After removal of 0 bases from V and 10 bases from J, the junction contained 16 bases not matched to a gene. The V gene's germline CDR1 is LNHNV and CDR2 YYDKDF (reference sequence). CDR3 size: 17 residues. The CDR3 coding sequence is TGTGCCACCAGCAGAGATCTTTCGGGACTAGGAACGGGGGACCAGTACTTC. Its protein product is CATSRDLSGLGTGDQYF.

This chain links TRBV14 with TRBJ1-2; maybe TRBD1 (6 bases). The length of the CDR3 is 14 residues. Trimming removed 2 bases at V and 4 bases at J, with 11 bases between. Germline V lookup: CDR1 SGHDN, CDR2 FVKESK. CDR3 bases: TGTGCCAGCAGCCAATTACAGGGTATCTATGGCTACACCTTC. This gives the protein CASSQLQGIYGYTF.